The TCR beta chain described here comes from a study of blood T cell repertoires in COVID-19. Whole-study context: Collection of acute and convalescent COVID-19 samples took place in the United States, Italy and Spain. T cells, B-cell-depleted T cells, or PBMCs provided the cDNA or gDNA that served as material.

Authors' analysis steps: Amplification of reference gene primers provided the estimated nucleated cell counts. TCRdb's table, derived via immunoSEQ multiplex PCR, lists solely in-frame clones and lacks some. V and J calls and clone size are as listed in that table; D and trimming were resolved from the DNA. Of around 100,000 clones listed, 81% are singletons. Sequencing was done on a sample of peripheral blood. This clonotype was obtained from a man between 50 and 59 years old with acute or convalescent COVID-19.

The CDR3 DNA reads as TGTGCCAGCAGTCGACCGGGGGATAATTCACCCCTCCACTTT. Amino acids: CASSRPGDNSPLHF. This chain links TRBV7-9 with TRBJ1-6, with D maybe TRBD1 (5 bases). The CDR3 loop spans 14 amino acids. Looked up from germline, CDR1 is SEHNR and CDR2 is FQNEAQ (reference sequence). Trimming took off 6 bases at V and 5 bases at J, with 11 bases between the two ends.